This TCR beta chain is from a study of shared clonotypes between healthy human individuals. General study results and limits: The low donor count limited represented genetic and exposure-history diversity. Measured sharing among donors was expected to vary with sequencing depth.

At a deep level, the assay was run. Assay: immunoSEQ multiplex PCR; the TCRdb copy retains only in-frame clones and omits some. The table lists about 490,000 clones, around 79% of them singletons. On this clone: No antigen is known for it.

This TCR was recovered from a woman between 35 and 50 years old in good health. Some clones in this sample may be carry-over from other donors' samples. The sequencing sample was made of PBMCs.

As DNA, the CDR3 is TGTGCCAGCAGTACGTGGGGGGTCGGGACCCAGTACTTC. Translation gives CASSTWGVGTQYF. The V call is TRBV6-5, the J call TRBJ2-5; D is perhaps TRBD2 (6 bases). The ends were cut back, 5 bases at V and 7 bases at J, with 14 bases in the middle. This CDR3 has 13 amino acids. Germline CDR1 reads MNHEY; CDR2 reads SVGAGI.